This TCR beta chain is from a study of T cells of healthy individuals. Germline-derived CDR1 and CDR2 are DFQATT and SNEGSKA (reference sequence). The length of the CDR3 is 14 residues. TCRdb passed the 5' RACE reads through MiXCR, listing each CDR3 protein once. This sample yields about 60,000 distinct CDR3 sequences, of which 15% to 20% are seen a single time; around 4.7% belongs to the top ten. This clonotype was counted at least ten times. One end of the junction varies from germline; a read error may be responsible. The receptor's source is a human donor in good health. The J gene is TRBJ2-7, the V gene TRBV20-1; 9 bases align to TRBD2. The CDR3 DNA is TGCAGTGCCAGAGGGGCTAGCGGGACTTACGAGCAGTACTTC. Amino acid sequence: CSARGASGTYEQYF.